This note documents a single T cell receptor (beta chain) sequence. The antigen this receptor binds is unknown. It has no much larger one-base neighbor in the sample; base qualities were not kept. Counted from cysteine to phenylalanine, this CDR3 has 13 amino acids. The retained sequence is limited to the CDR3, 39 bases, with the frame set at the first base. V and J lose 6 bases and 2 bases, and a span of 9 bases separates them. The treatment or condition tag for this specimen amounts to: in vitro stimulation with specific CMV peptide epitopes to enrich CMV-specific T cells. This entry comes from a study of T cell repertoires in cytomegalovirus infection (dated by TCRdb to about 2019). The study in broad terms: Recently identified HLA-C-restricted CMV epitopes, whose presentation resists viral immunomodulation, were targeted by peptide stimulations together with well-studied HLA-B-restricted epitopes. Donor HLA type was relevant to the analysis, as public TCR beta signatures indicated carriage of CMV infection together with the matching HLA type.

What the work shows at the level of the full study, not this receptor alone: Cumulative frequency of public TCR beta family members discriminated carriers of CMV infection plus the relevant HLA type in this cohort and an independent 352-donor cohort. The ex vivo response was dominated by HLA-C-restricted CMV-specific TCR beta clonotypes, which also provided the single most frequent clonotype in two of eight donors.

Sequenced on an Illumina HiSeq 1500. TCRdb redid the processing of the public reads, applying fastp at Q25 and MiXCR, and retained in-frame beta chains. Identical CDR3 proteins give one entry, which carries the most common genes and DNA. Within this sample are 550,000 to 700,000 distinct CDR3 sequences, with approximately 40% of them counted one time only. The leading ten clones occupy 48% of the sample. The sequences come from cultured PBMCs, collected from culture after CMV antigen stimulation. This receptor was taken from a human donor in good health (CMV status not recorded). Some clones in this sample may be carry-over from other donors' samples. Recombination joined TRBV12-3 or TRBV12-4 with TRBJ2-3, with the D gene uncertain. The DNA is TGTGCCAGCAGCTGGGCCTACACAGATACGCAGTATTTT. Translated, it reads CASSWAYTDTQYF.